The 26 T cell receptor beta chains listed next were all sequenced from one sample in a study of blood T cell repertoires in COVID-19 (dated by TCRdb to the early 2020s). Libraries were prepared through the immunoSEQ multiplex PCR assay. In its TCRdb copy, this immuneACCESS table keeps in-frame sequences only and misses some clones. Where compared with another copy, unresolved V genes explain less than half of these, and the others have no known cause. The sample contains a few hundred thousand clones, roughly 82% of them found a single time. The ten largest clonotypes hold 1.5% to 2% of the sample. The source material was peripheral blood. Every receptor here comes from a woman between 45 and 60 years old with acute or convalescent COVID-19.

V usage is TRBV18 and J usage is TRBJ1-2; 7 bases are a match to TRBD1. V shed 0 bases, J shed 4 bases, and the junction held 11 bases outside the gene matches. This CDR3 has 17 residues. Germline V lookup: CDR1 KGHSH, CDR2 LQKENI. This chain's CDR3 is CASSPPGQQLEGYGYTF. CDR3 nucleotides: TGTGCCAGCTCACCACCGGGACAGCAATTAGAGGGCTATGGCTACACCTTC.

The J gene is TRBJ1-1, the V gene TRBV28; tentatively, D is TRBD1 (6 bases). CDR3 length: 14 residues. Germline values: CDR1 MDHEN, CDR2 SYDVKM. Trimming cost V 3 bases and J 2 bases, with 10 bases left between them. CDR3 sequence (DNA): TGTGCCAGCAGTTTCCCGGGACAAAACACTGAAGCTTTCTTT. Protein: CASSFPGQNTEAFF.

The chain is built from TRBV7-2 and TRBJ2-3, with a weak D call TRBD1 (5 bases). In germline, CDR1 is SGHTA, CDR2 FQGNSA. The CDR3 extends over 15 amino acids. V lost 1 base to trimming and J lost 5 bases, with 13 bases between them. The CDR3 loop is CASSLGPGLEDTQYF. CDR3 DNA sequence: TGTGCCAGCAGCTTAGGCCCAGGGTTGGAAGATACGCAGTATTTT.

This clone was detected only a few times. Other DNA sequences of this sample code for an identical CDR3. This sequence joins TRBV7-2 and TRBJ2-1; 11 nucleotides agree with TRBD2. This CDR3 is 15 amino acids long. Germline CDR1 and CDR2: SGHTA and FQGNSA. The J segment lost 3 bases and the V segment lost 5 bases, leaving 3 bases of the junction unmatched. The CDR3 loop reads CASSLGTSGYNEQFF. As DNA, the CDR3 is TGTGCCAGCAGCCTCGGGACTAGCGGCTACAATGAGCAGTTCTTC.

Only a few counts were recorded for this clone. The chain is built from TRBV2 and TRBJ2-2; TRBD1 matches at 8 bases. The ends lost 9 bases at V and 5 bases at J; junction bases unmatched: 5. This CDR3 region has 13 residues. The germline gives CDR1 SNHLY, CDR2 FYNNEI. The DNA of the CDR3 is TGTGCCAGTGAAGGACAGGGAACCGGGGAGCTGTTTTTT. Protein: CASEGQGTGELFF.

This rearrangement joins TRBV30 to TRBJ1-5, with D possibly matching TRBD1 (5 bases). Trimming took off 0 bases at V and 4 bases at J, with 16 bases between the two ends. The germline V gene has CDR1 GTSNPN and CDR2 SVGIG (reference sequence). The CDR3 sequence is 16 residues long. In nucleotides, the CDR3 is TGTGCCTGGAGTGTACCGGGGGGGGGTGGAAATCAGCCCCAGCATTTT. The encoded protein is CAWSVPGGGGNQPQHF.

The V gene is TRBV25-1, the J gene TRBJ2-7; D is perhaps TRBD2 (5 bases). Trimming took off 5 bases at V and 3 bases at J, with 14 bases between the two ends. This CDR3 contains 14 residues. Germline CDR1 and CDR2: MGHDK and SYGVNS. CDR3: CASSTAELNYEQYF. CDR3 in DNA: TGTGCCAGCAGTACAGCGGAGCTAAACTACGAGCAGTACTTC.

The CDR3 nucleotides read TGTGCCAGCAGCGTCGGGAGGGTGGGCAATTCACCCCTCCACTTT. It encodes CASSVGRVGNSPLHF. This rearrangement joins TRBV9 to TRBJ1-6; D gene uncertain. V dropped 2 bases and J dropped 7 bases, with 13 bases sitting between them. CDR3 length: 15 amino acids. Germline CDR1 SGDLS, CDR2 YYNGEE.

J is TRBJ2-7 and V is TRBV11-1; tentative D call: TRBD2 (6 bases). Germline CDR1 reads SGHAT; CDR2 reads FQDESV (reference sequence). The CDR3 has 13 residues. Trimming took 3 bases from V and 2 from J, leaving 8 bases between them. CDR3: CASSFGLTYEQYF. For the CDR3, the DNA is TGTGCCAGCAGCTTCGGACTAACCTACGAGCAGTACTTC.

The chain couples TRBV4-1 to TRBJ2-1; D not certain. V lost 1 base, J lost 7 bases, and 5 bases lay in between. There are 12 residues in the CDR3. From germline, CDR1 is MGHRA and CDR2 YSYEKL. The CDR3 loop is CASSQVRNEQFF. The CDR3 nucleotides read TGCGCCAGCAGCCAAGTTCGGAATGAGCAGTTCTTC.

This clone was recorded many times. J is TRBJ1-2 and V is TRBV19, with 9 bases identical to TRBD1. The CDR3 totals 17 residues. Unmatched junction bases numbered 15, after V lost 7 bases and J lost 3 bases. Germline CDR1 reads LNHDA; CDR2 reads SQIVND (reference sequence). The CDR3 bases are TGTGCCAGTACAATCCTCGCCCTGACAGGGGGAGACTATGGCTACACCTTC. Translation gives CASTILALTGGDYGYTF. Full variable domain (remainder filled in from reference TRBV19 and TRBJ1-2): DGGITQSPKYLFRKEGQNVTLSCEQNLNHDAMYWYRQDPGQGLRLIYYSQIVNDFQKGDIAEGYSVSREKKESFPLTVTSAQKNPTAFYLCASTILALTGGDYGYTFGSGTRLTVV.

V usage is TRBV18 and J usage is TRBJ1-6; weak D call: TRBD1 (5 bases). Trimming took 7 bases from V and 14 from J, leaving 21 bases between them. Germline-derived CDR1 and CDR2 are KGHSH and LQKENI. The CDR3 contains 14 residues. CDR3: CASYGQGPNSALHF. The CDR3 bases are TGTGCCAGCTACGGGCAGGGCCCCAATTCGGCCCTCCACTTT.

This chain links TRBV7-9 with TRBJ1-1; D not certain. The CDR3 has 15 amino acids. Between the trimmed V and J ends, which lost 1 base and 0 bases, there was a span of 9 bases. Germline assignment: CDR1 SEHNR and CDR2 FQNEAQ (reference sequence). The CDR3 DNA reads as TGTGCCAGCAGCTTAGGGGCCTTAATGAACACTGAAGCTTTCTTT. This encodes CASSLGALMNTEAFF.

The chain joins TRBV28 to TRBJ1-2; D remains ambiguous. The CDR3 loop spans 13 amino acids. V lost 6 bases and J lost 8, with 16 bases in between. Germline V gene sequence: CDR1 MDHEN, CDR2 SYDVKM. The CDR3 DNA follows: TGTGCCAGCAGCCCACCCGGGGAGCGGGGCTACACCTTC. Residues: CASSPPGERGYTF.

The CDR3 here is CASRRQGVDEQYF. For the CDR3, the DNA is TGTGCCAGCAGGAGACAGGGAGTGGACGAGCAGTACTTC. V and J are TRBV2 and TRBJ2-7; TRBD1 agrees at 7 bases. The V and J ends lost 6 bases and 5 bases, in that order; junction bases with no gene match: 7. CDR3 length equals 13 residues. The germline CDR1 and CDR2 sequences are SNHLY and FYNNEI.

V usage is TRBV28 and J usage is TRBJ2-6, with 13 bases matching TRBD2. This CDR3 contains 20 residues. Losses at the gene ends were 1 base for V and 1 base for J; bases not matched to a gene: 7. Germline values: CDR1 MDHEN, CDR2 SYDVKM. The CDR3 coding sequence is TGTGCCAGCAGTTTATTCCGACTAGCGGGAGGAATTTCTGGGGCCAACGTCCTGACTTTC. This codes for CASSLFRLAGGISGANVLTF. The variable domain in full, with the rest retrieved from reference TRBV28 and TRBJ2-6, is DVKVTQSSRYLVKRTGEKVFLECVQDMDHENMFWYRQDPGLGLRLIYFSYDVKMKEKGDIPEGYSVSREKKERFSLILESASTNQTSMYLCASSLFRLAGGISGANVLTFGAGSRLTVL.

V gene TRBV4-3 combines with J gene TRBJ2-1; D call uncertain. CDR1 LGHNA and CDR2 YSLEER come from the germline V gene. The germline V and J ends were trimmed by 1 base and 4 bases, with 17 bases remaining between them. The CDR3 consists of 17 residues. As DNA, the CDR3 is TGCGCCAGCAGCCAAGCCCCCCTATCCTTGACATACAATGAGCAGTTCTTC. Encoded protein: CASSQAPLSLTYNEQFF.

The chain is built from TRBV24-1 and TRBJ1-1, with D possibly matching TRBD1 (6 bases). The CDR3 consists of 13 residues. Looked up from germline, CDR1 is KGHDR and CDR2 is SFDVKD. Deletions cut 4 bases from V and 5 bases from J, with 10 bases between. CDR3 in DNA: TGTGCCACCAGTGACTACAGGGAGACTGAAGCTTTCTTT. Translating it yields CATSDYRETEAFF.

The rearrangement links TRBV12-5 to TRBJ2-3; a weak D match, TRBD2 (6 bases). Trimming took off 6 bases at V and 4 bases at J, with 17 bases between the two ends. CDR3 length equals 15 residues. CDR1 and CDR2 (germline): LGHNT, FRNRAP. Here the CDR3 reads CASGGGTRDSDTQYF. The CDR3 bases are TGTGCTAGTGGGGGGGGAACCCGGGATTCAGATACGCAGTATTTT.

Here the CDR3 reads CASSSEAGGFNEQYF. CDR3 DNA: TGTGCCAGCAGCTCCGAAGCGGGAGGTTTCAACGAGCAGTACTTC. The chain uses TRBV7-9 and TRBJ2-7; TRBD2 matches at 9 bases. The junction had 9 bases not matched to a gene; V was cut back by 4 bases and J by 5 bases. This CDR3 has 15 residues. The germline gives CDR1 SEHNR, CDR2 FQNEAQ (reference sequence).

The rearrangement links TRBV7-3 to TRBJ1-2; 7 nucleotides agree with TRBD1. CDR1 is SGHTA, CDR2 FQGTGA, per germline. The CDR3 is 17 residues long. Trimming at V came to 2 bases and at J to 4 bases, leaving 13 bases not matched to a gene. The chain's CDR3 is CASSLRPTGARGYGYTF. The CDR3 DNA sequence: TGTGCCAGCAGCTTACGTCCAACAGGGGCCCGGGGCTATGGCTACACCTTC.

The CDR3 DNA sequence: TGTGCCAGCAGTCCCGGAGGACAGGGGGTTCAGCCCCAGCATTTT. This translates into CASSPGGQGVQPQHF. The chain employs TRBV28 and TRBJ1-5; 10 bases fit TRBD1. V shed 5 bases and J 6 bases; nucleotides not matched to a gene: 7. The CDR3 loop spans 15 amino acids. Looked up from germline, CDR1 is MDHEN and CDR2 is SYDVKM.

This rearrangement joins TRBV4-2 to TRBJ1-6, with TRBD1 identical over 9 bases. This CDR3 spans 14 amino acids. After removal of 4 bases from V and 6 bases from J, the junction contained 1 base not matched to a gene. Germline V gene sequence: CDR1 LGHNA, CDR2 YNFKEQ. CDR3 protein: CASSRQGGNSPLHF. The DNA of the CDR3 is TGTGCCAGCAGCCGACAGGGGGGTAATTCACCCCTCCACTTT.

The CDR3 sequence is CASSYSFWQDQEQYF. CDR3 nucleotide sequence: TGTGCCAGCAGTTACTCGTTCTGGCAGGATCAAGAGCAGTACTTC. This chain connects TRBV6-5 to TRBJ2-7; D unresolved. Trimming stripped 0 bases from V and 7 bases from J, with 16 bases between. CDR1 and CDR2 from the germline V gene are MNHEY and SVGAGI. This CDR3 has 15 residues.

The V and J genes are TRBV6-6 and TRBJ2-7, with TRBD1 identical over 8 bases. CDR1 and CDR2 (germline): MNHNY, SVGAGI (reference sequence). The V and J ends lost 6 bases and 0 bases, in that order; junction bases with no gene match: 7. The CDR3 consists of 15 residues. The CDR3 here is CASRNPDRDSYEQYF. The CDR3 DNA sequence: TGTGCCAGCAGAAACCCGGACAGGGACTCCTACGAGCAGTACTTC.

The count of this clone is one. V is TRBV5-6 and J is TRBJ2-1, with D perhaps TRBD1 (5 bases). With 0 bases removed from V and 8 bases from J, the gap between germline ends came to 15 bases. Germline V CDR1 and CDR2: SGHDT, YYEEEE. This CDR3 region has 15 residues. The CDR3 DNA reads as TGTGCCAGCAGCTTGGACGGGCAGGGATGGGATGAGCAGTTCTTC. Translation: CASSLDGQGWDEQFF.